This TCR beta chain was recorded in a study of CD8+CD57+ T cells in acquired aplastic anemia. Study as a whole: Recorded DNA amounts for sorted CD4+ and CD8+ cells had an average of about 3 ug. CD4+ cell libraries from healthy donors averaged about 10.8 million reads.

As regards this clonotype: Its cognate antigen is unknown.

TCR beta VDJ and CDR3 profiling used genomic DNA as template. TCRdb called the reads again in MiXCR, with one record for every CDR3 protein. The data show more than 100,000 distinct CDR3 sequences, 48% seen once. V was pared by 3 bases and J by 2 bases, with 7 bases of the junction left unmatched. CDR3 length equals 16 residues. CDR1 and CDR2 (germline): SNHLY, FYNNEI. Whole-study results and caveats: Patients and controls had in common around 29 CD8+ CDR3 sequences. Simpson's diversity of CD8+ cells was not significantly different in patients compared with controls.

Material for sequencing was sorted CD4+, CD8+, or CD8+CD57+ T cells (not recorded which) from PBMCs. This clonotype originated in a human donor in good health, serving as a control. The rearrangement uses TRBV2 and TRBJ2-7; TRBD1 matches at 10 bases. In DNA form, the CDR3 reads TGTGCCAGCAGTGACGACACGGACAGGGGGACCTACGAGCAGTACTTC. Protein sequence: CASSDDTDRGTYEQYF.